The 30 T cell receptor beta chains reported below all come from one sample, sequenced in a study of shared clonotypes between healthy human individuals. Repertoires were generated with immunoSEQ multiplex PCR, while TCRdb's copy carries only in-frame clones and drops some. The table records a few million clones, just over 90% of them present only once. The sequenced sample was naive CD4+ T cells from PBMCs. Subset of the sample: CD45RA+ positively selected. The receptors here all came from a man aged 18 to 30 in good health. Some clones in this sample may be carry-over from other donors' samples.

The gene calls are TRBV13 and TRBJ2-2; D is perhaps TRBD2 (5 bases). Germline V lookup: CDR1 PRHDT, CDR2 FYEKMQ (reference sequence). The CDR3 covers 16 residues. Trimming cost V 5 bases and J 4 bases, with 17 bases left between them. The CDR3 region has the DNA TGTGCCAGCAGCCCCGTCGCCTTGGCGGGCACCGGGGAGCTGTTTTTT. Protein product: CASSPVALAGTGELFF.

The chain joins TRBV7-8 to TRBJ1-1, with TRBD1 matching 8 bases. The J segment lost 5 bases and the V segment lost 3 bases, leaving 5 bases of the junction unmatched. This CDR3 is 14 amino acids long. CDR1 and CDR2 from the germline V gene are SGHVS and FQNEAQ. The CDR3 reads CASSLETGETEAFF. The CDR3 DNA reads as TGTGCCAGCAGCTTGGAGACAGGGGAAACTGAAGCTTTCTTT. The full variable domain, its missing parts supplied by reference TRBV7-8 and TRBJ1-1, is GAGVSQSPRYKVAKRGQDVALRCDPISGHVSLFWYQQALGQGPEFLTYFQNEAQLDKSGLPSDRFFAERPEGSVSTLKIQRTQQEDSAVYLCASSLETGETEAFFGQGTRLTVV.

Concerning this clone itself: Different DNA sequences within this sample yield the same CDR3. J is TRBJ2-7 and V is TRBV28; D call uncertain. Per the germline V gene, CDR1 is MDHEN and CDR2 is SYDVKM. Trimming shortened V by 2 bases and J by 2 bases, and 7 bases separated the two germline ends. This CDR3 comprises 13 residues. CDR3 sequence: CASSLRPTYEQYF. DNA for the CDR3: TGTGCCAGCAGTTTACGACCGACCTACGAGCAGTACTTC.

Notes on this clone: In the same sample, other DNA sequences code for this CDR3. The chain combines TRBV5-1 with TRBJ2-2, with 10 bases matching TRBD2. CDR1 and CDR2 from the germline V gene are SGHRS and YFSETQ. The CDR3 totals 15 residues. Germline trimming cut 2 bases from V and 5 bases from J; bases unmatched to any gene: 3. CDR3 in DNA: TGCGCCAGCAGCTTTCTAGCGGGAGAGACCGGGGAGCTGTTTTTT. Translation gives CASSFLAGETGELFF.

This chain joins TRBV5-8 and TRBJ1-1; 10 nucleotides match TRBD1. Unmatched junction bases numbered 11, after V lost 4 bases and J lost 8 bases. The CDR3 contains 15 residues. Germline-derived CDR1 and CDR2 are SGHTS and YDEGEE. The CDR3 is CASSAGTGASVEAFF. The CDR3 coding sequence is TGTGCCAGCAGCGCTGGGACAGGGGCCTCGGTCGAAGCTTTCTTT.

The chain recombines TRBV4-2 with TRBJ2-1; D gene ambiguous. The CDR3 runs 14 residues. V was trimmed by 5 bases and J by 7 bases, leaving 15 bases between them. CDR1 is LGHNA, CDR2 YNFKEQ, per germline. CDR3 bases: TGTGCCAGCAGCTCCGAAGATGTTAGTAATGAGCAGTTCTTC. It specifies CASSSEDVSNEQFF.

The rearrangement links TRBV28 to TRBJ2-7; D may correspond to TRBD1 or TRBD2 (5 bases each). V was pared by 5 bases and J by 12 bases, with 17 bases between. Per the germline V gene, CDR1 is MDHEN and CDR2 is SYDVKM. The CDR3 loop spans 12 amino acids. This CDR3 is CASSQTRDGGYF. In DNA form, the CDR3 reads TGTGCCAGCAGTCAGACCCGGGACGGAGGGTACTTC.

V gene TRBV19 combines with J gene TRBJ2-2; 9 positions match TRBD1. Germline-derived CDR1 and CDR2 are LNHDA and SQIVND (reference sequence). This CDR3 has 17 amino acids. V lost 5 bases and J lost 4; bases outside the gene matches: 11. The CDR3 region is CASSPRTGGASTGELFF. The CDR3 bases are TGTGCCAGTAGTCCACGTACAGGGGGCGCGTCCACCGGGGAGCTGTTTTTT.

The chain uses TRBV5-1 and TRBJ1-5, with D possibly matching TRBD1 (5 bases). The CDR3 is 15 amino acids. V was pared by 5 bases and J by 1 base, with 13 bases between. Germline CDR1 and CDR2: SGHRS and YFSETQ. The CDR3 DNA is TGCGCCAGCAGTGAACTTCCAGGGAGCAATCAGCCCCAGCATTTT. Residues: CASSELPGSNQPQHF.

About this clone itself: Other DNA sequences in this sample translate to the same CDR3. The genes are TRBV6-1 and TRBJ1-2; a possible D gene is TRBD1 (6 bases). V lost 4 bases and J 5 bases, leaving 11 bases between the germline ends. This CDR3 is built from 13 residues. CDR1 and CDR2 (germline): MNHNS, SASEGT. The CDR3 sequence: CASSGGAGYGYTF. DNA for the CDR3: TGTGCCAGCAGTGGGGGGGCTGGGTATGGCTACACCTTC.

The chain employs TRBV6-6 and TRBJ1-2; unclear D gene. The germline gives CDR1 MNHNY, CDR2 SVGAGI (reference sequence). V lost 6 bases, J lost 4 bases, and 15 bases lay in between. The CDR3 covers 14 residues. CDR3: CASRRYYLPYGYTF. CDR3 bases: TGTGCCAGCAGGAGGTATTACCTCCCCTATGGCTACACCTTC.

This sequence joins TRBV23-1 and TRBJ1-2; TRBD1 agrees at 9 bases. Being an ORF, TRBV23-1 has a function that is uncertain. The CDR3 sequence is 18 residues long. Trimming cost V 0 bases and J 8 bases; bases outside gene matches: 16. The CDR3 bases are TGCGCCAGCAGTCAATCGTTGGGACAGGGCCTCCCCCATTGGGGCTACACCTTC. It encodes CASSQSLGQGLPHWGYTF.

J is TRBJ1-2 and V is TRBV5-1; 9 bases match TRBD1. The CDR3 totals 13 residues. With V trimmed by 4 bases and J by 4 bases, 2 bases remained unmatched. The V gene's germline CDR1 is SGHRS and CDR2 YFSETQ. CDR3: CASSRDRVYGYTF. CDR3 DNA sequence: TGCGCCAGCAGCCGGGACAGGGTCTATGGCTACACCTTC.

The chain recombines TRBV25-1 with TRBJ1-6; tentative D call: TRBD1 (5 bases). The V and J ends lost 6 bases and 10 bases respectively, with 13 bases between them. The germline V gene has CDR1 MGHDK and CDR2 SYGVNS. The CDR3 totals 13 residues. CDR3 DNA sequence: TGTGCCAGCAGCAGGGAAAAGGGATCACCCCTCCACTTT. Amino acids: CASSREKGSPLHF.

The chain couples TRBV28 to TRBJ2-2; 9 bases agree with TRBD2. V lost 8 bases to trimming and J lost 2 bases; unmatched junction nucleotides: 6. The germline CDR1 and CDR2 sequences are MDHEN and SYDVKM. This CDR3 is 15 amino acids long. The chain's CDR3 is CASGIAGANTGELFF. The CDR3 bases are TGTGCCAGCGGTATAGCGGGAGCCAACACCGGGGAGCTGTTTTTT.

This clone was seen once. V gene TRBV27 combines with J gene TRBJ2-7; 12 bases fit TRBD2. CDR3 length: 19 residues. The V gene end was trimmed by 5 bases and the J gene end by 3 bases; junction bases not matched to a gene: 17. From germline, CDR1 is MNHEY and CDR2 SMNVEV (reference sequence). The CDR3 DNA sequence: TGTGCCAGCAGTCCGCGGACGTCCCTTACACTAGCGGGAGGCTACGAGCAGTACTTC. It specifies CASSPRTSLTLAGGYEQYF.

The chain uses TRBV5-4 and TRBJ2-5; D gene unclear. The V gene's germline CDR1 is SGHNT and CDR2 YYREEE (reference sequence). The CDR3 runs to 14 residues. As DNA, the CDR3 is TGTGCTTCTAACCGGGCCGACCTGGCAGAGACCCAGTACTTC. Amino acids: CASNRADLAETQYF. Full variable domain (missing parts from reference TRBV5-4 and TRBJ2-5): ETGVTQSPTHLIKTRGQQVTLRCSSQSGHNTVSWYQQALGQGPQFIFQYYREEENGRGNFPPRFSGLQFPNYSSELNVNALELDDSALYLCASNRADLAETQYFGPGTRLLVL.

V is TRBV5-1 and J is TRBJ2-7, with 10 bases that match TRBD2. The junction had 6 bases not matched to a gene; V was cut back by 4 bases and J by 2 bases. Germline V gives CDR1 SGHRS, CDR2 YFSETQ. The CDR3 sequence is 15 residues long. Written as DNA, the CDR3 is TGCGCCAGCAGCCAAGCGGGAGGGGAAGCCTACGAGCAGTACTTC. Amino acid sequence: CASSQAGGEAYEQYF.

This rearrangement joins TRBV7-2 to TRBJ2-3; 9 bases agree with TRBD2. Per germline, CDR1 SGHTA and CDR2 FQGNSA. The CDR3 contains 16 residues. V lost 7 bases, J lost 1 base, and 9 bases stayed unmatched. CDR3 region: CASIRAGGPGTDTQYF. The DNA for the CDR3 is TGTGCCAGCATTAGGGCGGGAGGGCCCGGCACAGATACGCAGTATTTT. Filled out from reference TRBV7-2 and TRBJ2-3, the complete variable domain reads GAGVSQSPSNKVTEKGKDVELRCDPISGHTALYWYRQSLGQGLEFLIYFQGNSAPDKSGLPSDRFSAERTGGSVSTLTIQRTQQEDSAVYLCASIRAGGPGTDTQYFGPGTRLTVL.

CDR3: CASSHGGWDTDTQYF. The CDR3 nucleotides are TGTGCCAGCAGCCATGGGGGGTGGGACACAGATACGCAGTATTTT. The gene calls are TRBV28 and TRBJ2-3; TRBD2 might be the D (6 bases). This CDR3 is built from 15 residues. V lost 6 bases and J 2 bases, leaving 15 bases between the germline ends. Germline assignment: CDR1 MDHEN and CDR2 SYDVKM.

The chain links TRBV7-2 to TRBJ2-3; 7 nucleotides match TRBD1. This CDR3 has 15 amino acids. The V gene end was trimmed by 2 bases and the J gene end by 4 bases; junction bases not matched to a gene: 6. Germline CDR1 and CDR2: SGHTA and FQGNSA. CDR3 region: CASSLFGQVADTQYF. CDR3 coding DNA: TGTGCCAGCAGCTTATTCGGACAGGTCGCAGATACGCAGTATTTT.

This chain uses TRBV5-1 with TRBJ2-7; D gene uncertain. Germline CDR1 is SGHRS and CDR2 is YFSETQ. CDR3 length: 15 residues. V dropped 2 bases and J dropped 3 bases, with 15 bases sitting between them. The CDR3 region is CASSFGRSQLYEQYF. Written as DNA, the CDR3 is TGCGCCAGCAGCTTTGGTAGGAGCCAACTCTACGAGCAGTACTTC.

V is TRBV6-5 and J is TRBJ2-2, with D possibly matching TRBD1 (6 bases). The CDR3 runs to 15 residues. The V gene lost 5 bases and the J gene lost 5 bases, with 15 bases spanning the gap. Germline values: CDR1 MNHEY, CDR2 SVGAGI. This chain's CDR3 is CASSSQGLGTGELFF. CDR3 DNA sequence: TGTGCCAGCAGTAGTCAGGGGTTAGGAACCGGGGAGCTGTTTTTT.

The table lists this clone with a count of one. Additional DNA sequences in this sample encode the identical CDR3. The V call is TRBV6-5, the J call TRBJ1-2; D might be TRBD1 (6 bases). V lost 2 bases to trimming and J lost 2 bases, with 6 bases between them. CDR1 and CDR2 from the germline V gene are MNHEY and SVGAGI. The CDR3 consists of 13 residues. This chain's CDR3 is CASSYGGNYGYTF. DNA for the CDR3: TGTGCCAGCAGTTACGGGGGCAACTATGGCTACACCTTC.

The rearrangement links TRBV18 to TRBJ2-1; 8 bases map to TRBD1. The CDR3 spans 15 residues. Germline lookup yields CDR1 KGHSH and CDR2 LQKENI. V lost 6 bases and J lost 9; bases outside the gene matches: 13. Written as DNA, the CDR3 is TGTGCCAGCTCCCCTGCCGGACAGGGCGGCGGTGAGCAGTTCTTC. Protein product: CASSPAGQGGGEQFF.

The sample holds one count of this clone. This sequence joins TRBV7-2 and TRBJ1-2; maybe TRBD1 (5 bases). Trimming took off 1 base at V and 6 bases at J, with 15 bases between the two ends. The CDR3 has 15 amino acids. The germline V gene has CDR1 SGHTA and CDR2 FQGNSA. The CDR3 is CASSLEGAERDGYTF. In nucleotides, the CDR3 is TGTGCCAGCAGCTTAGAAGGGGCGGAACGGGATGGCTACACCTTC.

This clone was found once. The chain combines TRBV28 with TRBJ2-7; 9 positions agree with TRBD1. Germline V gives CDR1 MDHEN, CDR2 SYDVKM. This CDR3 spans 21 amino acids. Trimming removed 6 bases from V and 0 bases from J; junction bases left unmatched: 24. The CDR3 coding sequence is TGTGCCAGCAGAAGTCGCACTGTCCGGGACAGGGCCCTCACCAGCTCCTACGAGCAGTACTTC. Its translation is CASRSRTVRDRALTSSYEQYF. The whole variable domain, filled in from reference TRBV28 and TRBJ2-7, reads DVKVTQSSRYLVKRTGEKVFLECVQDMDHENMFWYRQDPGLGLRLIYFSYDVKMKEKGDIPEGYSVSREKKERFSLILESASTNQTSMYLCASRSRTVRDRALTSSYEQYFGPGTRLTVT.

The rearrangement joins TRBV5-4 to TRBJ2-1, with D tentatively TRBD2 (5 bases). V was trimmed by 2 bases and J by 5 bases, leaving 11 bases between them. The CDR3 spans 14 residues. Germline lookup yields CDR1 SGHNT and CDR2 YYREEE (reference sequence). CDR3 sequence reads: CASSLPGNNNEQFF. The DNA of the CDR3 is TGTGCCAGCAGCTTACCGGGAAACAACAATGAGCAGTTCTTC.

This chain connects TRBV9 to TRBJ2-3; 8 bases map to TRBD2. There are 15 residues in the CDR3. Germline CDR1 SGDLS, CDR2 YYNGEE. V lost 2 bases and J lost 2; bases outside the gene matches: 4. DNA for the CDR3: TGTGCCAGCAGCGTTGAGCGGGGGCTCACAGATACGCAGTATTTT. Translation: CASSVERGLTDTQYF.

This chain joins TRBV5-1 and TRBJ2-7, with TRBD2 matching over 11 bases. CDR1 is SGHRS, CDR2 YFSETQ, per germline. V gave up 4 bases and J gave up 1 base; unmatched junction bases: 7. This CDR3 spans 16 amino acids. CDR3 bases: TGCGCCAGCAGCACGGATGGGACTAGCGGTTCCTACGAGCAGTACTTC. Encoded protein: CASSTDGTSGSYEQYF. The whole variable domain, remainder taken from reference TRBV5-1 and TRBJ2-7, is KAGVTQTPRYLIKTRGQQVTLSCSPISGHRSVSWYQQTPGQGLQFLFEYFSETQRNKGNFPGRFSGRQFSNSRSEMNVSTLELGDSALYLCASSTDGTSGSYEQYFGPGTRLTVT.